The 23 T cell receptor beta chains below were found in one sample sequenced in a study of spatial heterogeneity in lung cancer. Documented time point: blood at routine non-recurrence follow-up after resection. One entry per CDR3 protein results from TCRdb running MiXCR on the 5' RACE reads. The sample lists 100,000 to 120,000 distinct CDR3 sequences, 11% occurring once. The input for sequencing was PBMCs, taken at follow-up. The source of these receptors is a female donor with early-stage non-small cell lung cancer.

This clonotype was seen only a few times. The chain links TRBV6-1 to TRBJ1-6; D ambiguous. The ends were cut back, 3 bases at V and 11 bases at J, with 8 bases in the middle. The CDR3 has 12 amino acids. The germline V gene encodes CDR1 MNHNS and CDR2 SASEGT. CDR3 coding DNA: TGTGCCAGCAGTGATACTATCCCACCCCTCCACTTT. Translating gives CASSDTIPPLHF.

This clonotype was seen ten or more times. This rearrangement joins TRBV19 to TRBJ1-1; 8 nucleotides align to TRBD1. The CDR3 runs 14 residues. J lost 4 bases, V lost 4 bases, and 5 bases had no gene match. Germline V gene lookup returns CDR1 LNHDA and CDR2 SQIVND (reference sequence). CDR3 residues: CASSRGRGLTEAFF. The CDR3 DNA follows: TGTGCCAGTAGTAGAGGCAGGGGGCTCACTGAAGCTTTCTTT.

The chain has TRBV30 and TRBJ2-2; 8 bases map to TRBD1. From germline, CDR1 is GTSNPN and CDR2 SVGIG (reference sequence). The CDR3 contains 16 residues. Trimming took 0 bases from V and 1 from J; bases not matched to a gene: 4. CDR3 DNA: TGTGCCTGGAGTGTATGGACAGGGATGAACACCGGGGAGCTGTTTTTT. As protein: CAWSVWTGMNTGELFF.

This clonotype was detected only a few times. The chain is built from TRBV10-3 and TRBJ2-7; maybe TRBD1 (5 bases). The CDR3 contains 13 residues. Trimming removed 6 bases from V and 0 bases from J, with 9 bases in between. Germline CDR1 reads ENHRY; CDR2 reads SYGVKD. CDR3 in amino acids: CAIRRGSSYEQYV. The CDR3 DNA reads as TGTGCCATCAGAAGGGGAAGCTCCTACGAGCAGTACGTC.

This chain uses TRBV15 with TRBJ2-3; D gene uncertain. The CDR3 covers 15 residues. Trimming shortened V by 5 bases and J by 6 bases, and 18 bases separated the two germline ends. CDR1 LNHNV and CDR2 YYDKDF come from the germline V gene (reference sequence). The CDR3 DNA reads TGTGCCACCAGCTGGGGTGGTGTTGGGAAGGATACGCAGTATTTT. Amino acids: CATSWGGVGKDTQYF.

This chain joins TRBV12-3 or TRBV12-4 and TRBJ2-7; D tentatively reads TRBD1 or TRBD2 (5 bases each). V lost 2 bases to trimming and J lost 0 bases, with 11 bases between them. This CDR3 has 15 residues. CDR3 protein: CASSLIGGNSYEQYF. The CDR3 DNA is TGTGCCAGCAGTTTAATTGGGGGAAACTCCTACGAGCAGTACTTC.

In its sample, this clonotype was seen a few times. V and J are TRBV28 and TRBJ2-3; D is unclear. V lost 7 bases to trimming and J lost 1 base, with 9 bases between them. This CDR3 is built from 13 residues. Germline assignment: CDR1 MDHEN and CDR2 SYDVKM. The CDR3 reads CASNPWGTDTQYF. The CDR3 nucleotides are TGTGCCAGCAATCCTTGGGGCACAGATACGCAGTATTTT.

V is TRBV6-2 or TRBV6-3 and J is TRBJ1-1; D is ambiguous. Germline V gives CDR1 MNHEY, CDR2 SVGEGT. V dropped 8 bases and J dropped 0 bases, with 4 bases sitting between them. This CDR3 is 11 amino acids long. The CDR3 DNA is TGTGCCAGCTCAGTGAACACTGAAGCTTTCTTT. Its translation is CASSVNTEAFF.

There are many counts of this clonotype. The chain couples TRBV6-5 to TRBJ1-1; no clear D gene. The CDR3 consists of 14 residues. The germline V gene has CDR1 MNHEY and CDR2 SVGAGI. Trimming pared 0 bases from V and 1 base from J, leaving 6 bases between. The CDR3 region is CASSYSVRNTEAFF. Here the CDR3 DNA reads TGTGCCAGCAGTTACTCAGTCAGGAACACTGAAGCTTTCTTT.

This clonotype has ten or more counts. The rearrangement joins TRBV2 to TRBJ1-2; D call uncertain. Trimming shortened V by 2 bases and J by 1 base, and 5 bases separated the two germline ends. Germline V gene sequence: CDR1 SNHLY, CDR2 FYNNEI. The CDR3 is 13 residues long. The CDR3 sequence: CASSERVNYGYTF. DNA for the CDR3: TGTGCCAGCAGTGAACGTGTTAACTATGGCTACACCTTC.

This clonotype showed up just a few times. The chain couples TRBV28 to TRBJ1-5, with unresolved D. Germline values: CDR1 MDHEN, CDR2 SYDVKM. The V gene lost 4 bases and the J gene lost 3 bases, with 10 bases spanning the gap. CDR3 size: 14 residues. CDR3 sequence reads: CASSSGGPNQPQHF. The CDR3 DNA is TGTGCCAGCAGTTCCGGAGGGCCCAATCAGCCCCAGCATTTT. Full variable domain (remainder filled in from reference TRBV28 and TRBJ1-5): DVKVTQSSRYLVKRTGEKVFLECVQDMDHENMFWYRQDPGLGLRLIYFSYDVKMKEKGDIPEGYSVSREKKERFSLILESASTNQTSMYLCASSSGGPNQPQHFGDGTRLSIL.

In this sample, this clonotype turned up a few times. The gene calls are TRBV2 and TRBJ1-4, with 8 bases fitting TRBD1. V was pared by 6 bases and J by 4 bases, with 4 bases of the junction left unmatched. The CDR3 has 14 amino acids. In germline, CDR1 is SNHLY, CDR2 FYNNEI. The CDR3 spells CASRKQGVNEKLFF. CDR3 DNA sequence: TGTGCCAGCAGAAAACAGGGGGTTAATGAAAAACTGTTTTTT.

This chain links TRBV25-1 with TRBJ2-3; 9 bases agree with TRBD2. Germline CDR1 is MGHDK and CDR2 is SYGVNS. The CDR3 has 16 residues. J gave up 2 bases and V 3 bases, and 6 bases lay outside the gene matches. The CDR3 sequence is CASSDNLAGYTDTQYF. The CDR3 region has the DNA TGTGCCAGCAGTGATAATCTAGCGGGATACACAGATACGCAGTATTTT.

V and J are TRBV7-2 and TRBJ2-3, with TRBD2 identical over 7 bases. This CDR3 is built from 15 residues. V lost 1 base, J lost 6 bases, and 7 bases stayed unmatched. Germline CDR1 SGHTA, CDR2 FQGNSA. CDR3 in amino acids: CASSLGDYPADTQYF. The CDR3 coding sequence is TGTGCCAGCAGCTTAGGGGACTACCCAGCGGATACGCAGTATTTT.

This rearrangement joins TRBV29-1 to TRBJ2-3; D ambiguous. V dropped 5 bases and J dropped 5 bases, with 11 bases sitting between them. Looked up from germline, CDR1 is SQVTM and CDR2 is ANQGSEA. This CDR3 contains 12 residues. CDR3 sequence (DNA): TGCAGCGTTAATTTTTCTAGAGATACGCAGTATTTT. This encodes CSVNFSRDTQYF.

CDR3 sequence: CAISESKGTDTQYF. As DNA, the CDR3 is TGTGCCATCAGTGAGTCGAAAGGCACAGATACGCAGTATTTT. The chain is built from TRBV10-3 and TRBJ2-3; no firm D call. Per germline, CDR1 ENHRY and CDR2 SYGVKD. The CDR3 has 14 amino acids. The germline V and J ends were trimmed by 0 bases and 1 base, with 5 bases remaining between them.

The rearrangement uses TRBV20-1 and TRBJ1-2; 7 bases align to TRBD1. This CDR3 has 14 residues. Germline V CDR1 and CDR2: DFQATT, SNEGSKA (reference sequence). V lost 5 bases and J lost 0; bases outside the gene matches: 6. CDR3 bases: TGCAGTGCTCCGGGACAGCCAGCTAACTATGGCTACACCTTC. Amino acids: CSAPGQPANYGYTF.

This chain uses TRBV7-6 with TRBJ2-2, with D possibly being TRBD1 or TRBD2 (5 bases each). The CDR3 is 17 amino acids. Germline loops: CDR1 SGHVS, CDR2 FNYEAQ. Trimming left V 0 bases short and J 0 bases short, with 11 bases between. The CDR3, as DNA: TGTGCCAGCAGCTTAGCGGGGGTTGACGCGAACACCGGGGAGCTGTTTTTT. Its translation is CASSLAGVDANTGELFF.

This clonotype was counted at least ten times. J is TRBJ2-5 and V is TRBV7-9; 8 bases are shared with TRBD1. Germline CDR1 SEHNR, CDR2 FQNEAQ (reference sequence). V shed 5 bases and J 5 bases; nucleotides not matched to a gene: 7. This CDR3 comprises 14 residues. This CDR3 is CASSEDREWETQYF. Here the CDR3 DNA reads TGTGCCAGCAGCGAGGACAGGGAGTGGGAGACCCAGTACTTC.

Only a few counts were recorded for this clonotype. CDR3 region: CASSPQGANTEAFF. CDR3 DNA sequence: TGTGCCAGCAGTCCCCAGGGTGCAAACACTGAAGCTTTCTTT. The rearrangement joins TRBV2 to TRBJ1-1, with D possibly TRBD1 on 5 matching bases. Germline-derived CDR1 and CDR2 are SNHLY and FYNNEI. The CDR3 loop spans 14 amino acids. V was shortened by 5 bases and J by 2 bases, with 12 bases between the two germline ends.

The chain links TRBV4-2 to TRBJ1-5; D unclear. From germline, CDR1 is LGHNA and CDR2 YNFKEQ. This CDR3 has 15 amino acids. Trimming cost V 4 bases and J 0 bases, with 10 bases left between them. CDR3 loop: CASSLKLGSNQPQHF. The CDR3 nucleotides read TGTGCCAGCAGCCTAAAATTAGGTAGCAATCAGCCCCAGCATTTT.

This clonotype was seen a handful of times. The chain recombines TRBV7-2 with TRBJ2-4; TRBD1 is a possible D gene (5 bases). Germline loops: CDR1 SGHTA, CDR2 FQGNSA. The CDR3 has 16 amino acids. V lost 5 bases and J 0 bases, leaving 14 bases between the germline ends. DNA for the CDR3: TGTGCCAGCAGCCCCACAGGAAACCGAGCCAAAAACATTCAGTACTTC. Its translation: CASSPTGNRAKNIQYF.

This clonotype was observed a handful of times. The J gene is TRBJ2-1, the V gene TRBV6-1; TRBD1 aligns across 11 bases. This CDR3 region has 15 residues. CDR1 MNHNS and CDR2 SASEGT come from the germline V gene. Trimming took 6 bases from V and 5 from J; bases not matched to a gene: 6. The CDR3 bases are TGTGCCAGCAGATCCGGACAGGGGGCGGACAATGAGCAGTTCTTC. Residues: CASRSGQGADNEQFF.